One and the same sample provided the 31 T cell receptor beta chains below, sequenced in a study of blood T cell repertoires in COVID-19. Data came from immunoSEQ multiplex PCR; TCRdb stores just in-frame clones and leaves some out. The sample carries 69,000 or so clones, about four fifths recorded once. The sequenced material came from peripheral blood. The receptors were sampled from a woman aged 80 or older with active or convalescent COVID-19.

The rearrangement uses TRBV19 and TRBJ1-5; D possibly corresponds to TRBD1 (5 bases). The CDR3 spans 15 residues. V lost 5 bases, J lost 2 bases, and 13 bases lay in between. Germline loops: CDR1 LNHDA, CDR2 SQIVND (reference sequence). CDR3 protein: CASSGDSSGNQPQHF. CDR3 sequence (DNA): TGTGCCAGTAGTGGGGACTCGTCTGGCAATCAGCCCCAGCATTTT.

The genes are TRBV20-1 and TRBJ2-3; 9 nucleotides agree with TRBD2. CDR1 is DFQATT, CDR2 SNEGSKA, per germline (reference sequence). This CDR3 contains 16 residues. After removal of 3 bases from V and 2 bases from J, the junction contained 9 bases not matched to a gene. The CDR3 reads CSASGISGSVTDTQYF. In nucleotides, the CDR3 is TGCAGTGCTAGTGGGATTAGCGGGAGTGTCACAGATACGCAGTATTTT.

In its sample, this clone was seen once. The gene calls are TRBV3-1 (or the pseudogene TRBV3-2) and TRBJ2-2; 8 nucleotides match TRBD2. Germline values: CDR1 LGHDT, CDR2 YNNKEL (reference sequence). V dropped 1 base and J dropped 6; count of bases not matched to a gene: 16. This CDR3 is built from 19 residues. Here the CDR3 reads CASSQVFRLAGGGSGELFF. For the CDR3, the DNA is TGTGCCAGCAGCCAAGTCTTTCGGCTAGCGGGTGGTGGGTCCGGGGAGCTGTTTTTT.

The rearrangement links TRBV19 to TRBJ2-7, with D perhaps TRBD1 (6 bases). CDR1 and CDR2 (germline): LNHDA, SQIVND (reference sequence). V was cut by 6 bases and J by 4 bases, with 19 bases left in between. This CDR3 contains 15 residues. CDR3 nucleotides: TGTGCCAGTAGGGGGGCGTTTACAGGGAGATACGAGCAGTACTTC. Its protein product is CASRGAFTGRYEQYF.

The genes are TRBV6-2 or TRBV6-3 and TRBJ2-3; 12 bases are a match to TRBD2. The J segment lost 3 bases and the V segment lost 2 bases, leaving 6 bases of the junction unmatched. CDR1 is MNHEY, CDR2 SVGEGT, per germline. This CDR3 is 17 amino acids long. The CDR3 sequence: CASSYHETSGRTDTQYF. DNA for the CDR3: TGTGCCAGCAGTTACCACGAGACTAGCGGGAGAACAGATACGCAGTATTTT.

The chain couples TRBV30 to TRBJ1-6, with D possibly TRBD1 on 6 matching bases. Germline assignment: CDR1 GTSNPN and CDR2 SVGIG (reference sequence). Trimming took off 4 bases at V and 9 bases at J, with 19 bases between the two ends. The CDR3 contains 15 residues. The CDR3 protein is CAWNSVQGLLSPLHF. The CDR3 coding sequence is TGTGCCTGGAATTCCGTACAGGGTTTGCTTTCACCCCTCCACTTT.

V and J are TRBV4-2 and TRBJ2-5; D is possibly TRBD2 (6 bases). The CDR3 is made up of 15 amino acids. Germline V gene sequence: CDR1 LGHNA, CDR2 YNFKEQ. V was clipped by 0 bases and J by 4 bases, with 12 bases between them. Here the CDR3 reads CASSQDRRGIETQYF. The CDR3 DNA reads TGTGCCAGCAGCCAAGATCGACGGGGGATAGAGACCCAGTACTTC.

The chain links TRBV19 to TRBJ2-3; perhaps TRBD1 as D (6 bases). V lost 2 bases and J 4 bases, leaving 10 bases between the germline ends. Germline-derived CDR1 and CDR2 are LNHDA and SQIVND (reference sequence). The length of the CDR3 is 14 residues. CDR3: CASSIQGLSDTQYF. The CDR3 bases are TGTGCCAGTAGTATACAGGGGTTATCAGATACGCAGTATTTT. Full variable domain (outside the CDR3, taken from reference TRBV19 and TRBJ2-3): DGGITQSPKYLFRKEGQNVTLSCEQNLNHDAMYWYRQDPGQGLRLIYYSQIVNDFQKGDIAEGYSVSREKKESFPLTVTSAQKNPTAFYLCASSIQGLSDTQYFGPGTRLTVL.

The CDR3 here is CASSQRGNSPLHF. CDR3 coding DNA: TGTGCCAGCAGCCAACGCGGTAATTCACCCCTCCACTTT. This sequence joins TRBV6-6 and TRBJ1-6; D unresolved. The CDR3 has 13 amino acids. Per germline, CDR1 MNHNY and CDR2 SVGAGI (reference sequence). Between the trimmed V and J ends, which lost 6 bases and 6 bases, there was a span of 9 bases.

This clone showed up just a few times. V and J are TRBV10-1 and TRBJ2-2; 8 positions match TRBD1. Germline CDR1 reads WNHNN; CDR2 reads SYGVQD (reference sequence). V was clipped by 5 bases and J by 6 bases; unmatched bases: 2. The CDR3 contains 13 residues. The CDR3 sequence is CASSPGGPGELFF. CDR3 nucleotides: TGCGCCAGCAGTCCAGGGGGCCCCGGGGAGCTGTTTTTT.

V gene TRBV28 combines with J gene TRBJ2-6; D possibly corresponds to TRBD2 (5 bases). This CDR3 has 16 amino acids. Looked up from germline, CDR1 is MDHEN and CDR2 is SYDVKM. The ends were cut back, 3 bases at V and 4 bases at J, with 13 bases in the middle. The CDR3 bases are TGTGCCAGCAGTTTTCACCGGGGTATGGGGGCCAACGTCCTGACTTTC. Translated: CASSFHRGMGANVLTF. Full variable domain (missing parts from reference TRBV28 and TRBJ2-6): DVKVTQSSRYLVKRTGEKVFLECVQDMDHENMFWYRQDPGLGLRLIYFSYDVKMKEKGDIPEGYSVSREKKERFSLILESASTNQTSMYLCASSFHRGMGANVLTFGAGSRLTVL.

The J gene is TRBJ2-2, the V gene TRBV28; 7 bases match TRBD1. CDR1 is MDHEN and CDR2 is SYDVKM in the germline V gene. The CDR3 totals 15 residues. V lost 6 bases, J lost 2 bases, and 6 bases stayed unmatched. The CDR3 DNA reads TGTGCCAGCAGCCCGGGACAGTTTAACACCGGGGAGCTGTTTTTT. Protein: CASSPGQFNTGELFF. Filled out from reference TRBV28 and TRBJ2-2, the complete variable domain reads DVKVTQSSRYLVKRTGEKVFLECVQDMDHENMFWYRQDPGLGLRLIYFSYDVKMKEKGDIPEGYSVSREKKERFSLILESASTNQTSMYLCASSPGQFNTGELFFGEGSRLTVL.

The rearrangement joins TRBV19 to TRBJ1-2; D remains unclear. The V end lost 2 bases, the J end lost 1 base, and 17 bases lay between the germline ends. The CDR3 totals 17 residues. Germline loops: CDR1 LNHDA, CDR2 SQIVND (reference sequence). CDR3: CASSISAPGMNNYGYTF. In nucleotides, the CDR3 is TGTGCCAGTAGTATAAGCGCGCCGGGGATGAATAACTATGGCTACACCTTC.

The CDR3 sequence: CASSSTRIAGQSSYEQYF. CDR3 DNA sequence: TGTGCCAGCAGCTCGACGCGGATAGCGGGCCAAAGCTCCTACGAGCAGTACTTC. This chain links TRBV5-8 with TRBJ2-7; 7 positions agree with TRBD2. The CDR3 covers 18 residues. With 3 bases clipped from V and 0 bases from J, the junction kept 15 bases outside the gene matches. Germline V gives CDR1 SGHTS, CDR2 YDEGEE.

This clone was found a few times. The gene calls are TRBV11-3 and TRBJ2-3; D is uncertain. CDR3 size: 18 residues. The germline V and J ends were trimmed by 5 bases and 0 bases, with 21 bases remaining between them. In germline, CDR1 is SGHNT, CDR2 YENEEA. The CDR3 loop is CASSLSTHLEDSTDTQYF. The CDR3, as DNA: TGTGCCAGCAGCCTCTCTACCCACCTAGAGGATAGCACAGATACGCAGTATTTT.

The rearrangement links TRBV16 to TRBJ2-3; the D gene is possibly TRBD1 (6 bases). CDR3 length equals 16 residues. V dropped 4 bases and J dropped 3 bases, with 17 bases sitting between them. Germline CDR1 is KGHSY and CDR2 is FQNENV. CDR3 DNA sequence: TGTGCCAGCAGCCCACCGGGACACCCAAGGACAGATACGCAGTATTTT. Protein product: CASSPPGHPRTDTQYF.

V usage is TRBV5-6 and J usage is TRBJ1-2; TRBD1 is a possible D gene (6 bases). Trimming took off 2 bases at V and 8 bases at J, with 13 bases between the two ends. The germline V gene has CDR1 SGHDT and CDR2 YYEEEE. This CDR3 has 13 amino acids. In DNA form, the CDR3 reads TGTGCCAGCAGCTTTTTGGGGGCGCGGGGCTACACCTTC. This codes for CASSFLGARGYTF.

V and J are TRBV6-2 or TRBV6-3 and TRBJ2-1; 13 bases fit TRBD2. Germline CDR1 reads MNHEY; CDR2 reads SVGEGT. This CDR3 is built from 18 residues. The V segment lost 4 bases and the J segment 10 bases; nucleotides outside the gene matches: 16. The CDR3 loop reads CASSLSTSGRVTSREQFF. CDR3 in DNA: TGTGCCAGCAGTTTGTCCACTAGCGGGAGGGTGACATCGCGGGAGCAGTTCTTC.

This clone was detected a few times. The rearrangement joins TRBV5-1 to TRBJ2-7, with a weak D call TRBD2 (7 bases). This CDR3 has 16 amino acids. Germline V gene lookup returns CDR1 SGHRS and CDR2 YFSETQ. Trimming removed 1 base from V and 5 bases from J, with 19 bases in between. DNA of the CDR3: TGCGCCAGCAGCTTGAAGTTCGGGGGGCTTGGGGACGAGCAGTACTTC. Translating it yields CASSLKFGGLGDEQYF. Looking up the rest from reference TRBV5-1 and TRBJ2-7 gives the full variable domain: KAGVTQTPRYLIKTRGQQVTLSCSPISGHRSVSWYQQTPGQGLQFLFEYFSETQRNKGNFPGRFSGRQFSNSRSEMNVSTLELGDSALYLCASSLKFGGLGDEQYFGPGTRLTVT.

V and J are TRBV2 and TRBJ2-5; TRBD2 matches at 8 bases. Germline V CDR1 and CDR2: SNHLY, FYNNEI. This CDR3 is built from 17 residues. Trimming cost V 5 bases and J 2 bases; bases outside gene matches: 13. CDR3 sequence (DNA): TGTGCCAGCAGTTTTTCTAGCGGGTTCGGGGGTCAAGAGACCCAGTACTTC. Its translation: CASSFSSGFGGQETQYF.

The CDR3 nucleotides read TGTGCCAGCAGCCAAAGGGCGGGAGACAGGTTTTTT. As protein: CASSQRAGDRFF. The chain joins TRBV3-1 (or the pseudogene TRBV3-2) to TRBJ1-4; D might be TRBD1 (5 bases). The CDR3 totals 12 residues. With 2 bases removed from V and 16 bases from J, the gap between germline ends came to 14 bases. The germline gives CDR1 LGHDT, CDR2 YNNKEL (reference sequence).

The V gene is TRBV28, the J gene TRBJ2-1; D might be TRBD1 (6 bases). The CDR3 extends over 13 amino acids. Trimming shortened V by 2 bases and J by 10 bases, and 12 bases separated the two germline ends. Germline V gives CDR1 MDHEN, CDR2 SYDVKM. CDR3 sequence: CASSLIIQGEQFF. The CDR3 DNA sequence: TGTGCCAGCAGTTTAATTATTCAGGGGGAGCAGTTCTTC.

This chain connects TRBV15 to TRBJ1-4, with D unclear. There are 15 residues in the CDR3. Trimming pared 0 bases from V and 2 bases from J, leaving 7 bases between. The germline V gene encodes CDR1 LNHNV and CDR2 YYDKDF (reference sequence). CDR3 residues: CATSRDFETNEKLFF. The CDR3 DNA sequence: TGTGCCACCAGCAGAGATTTCGAGACTAATGAAAAACTGTTTTTT. The full variable domain, completed using reference TRBV15 and TRBJ1-4, is DAMVIQNPRYQVTQFGKPVTLSCSQTLNHNVMYWYQQKSSQAPKLLFHYYDKDFNNEADTPDNFQSRRPNTSFCFLDIRSPGLGDTAMYLCATSRDFETNEKLFFGSGTQLSVL.

V is TRBV10-2 and J is TRBJ2-7; 13 nucleotides match TRBD2. The V segment lost 7 bases and the J segment 0 bases; nucleotides outside the gene matches: 9. Germline loops: CDR1 WSHSY, CDR2 SAAADI. The CDR3 loop spans 17 amino acids. CDR3 residues: CASTPGLAGPSSYEQYF. As DNA, the CDR3 is TGCGCCAGCACCCCGGGACTAGCGGGACCTAGCTCCTACGAGCAGTACTTC.

The chain has TRBV10-3 and TRBJ2-3; 11 bases fit TRBD2. V lost 4 bases and J lost 3; bases outside the gene matches: 6. Germline CDR1 is ENHRY and CDR2 is SYGVKD. This CDR3 contains 16 residues. This CDR3 reads CAISGKTSGATDTQYF. The CDR3 DNA is TGTGCCATCAGTGGAAAGACTAGCGGGGCGACAGATACGCAGTATTTT.

This chain links TRBV14 with TRBJ2-2, with D maybe TRBD1 (6 bases). Germline loops: CDR1 SGHDN, CDR2 FVKESK. Between the trimmed V and J ends, which lost 6 bases and 4 bases, there was a span of 15 bases. The CDR3 is 15 residues long. CDR3 DNA sequence: TGTGCCAGCAGTCAAAGGGGGACGGTCACCGGGGAGCTGTTTTTT. Translation gives CASSQRGTVTGELFF.

In its sample, this clone was seen a few times. This rearrangement joins TRBV5-1 to TRBJ1-3, with TRBD1 matching 7 bases. Trimming took 2 bases from V and 3 from J; bases not matched to a gene: 8. The V gene's germline CDR1 is SGHRS and CDR2 YFSETQ. The CDR3 is 16 residues long. DNA of the CDR3: TGCGCCAGCAGCTTTACAGGGACAGCAGATGGAAACACCATATATTTT. Its protein product is CASSFTGTADGNTIYF.

The chain recombines TRBV5-6 with TRBJ2-3, with a tentative D call TRBD1 (5 bases). The CDR3 contains 13 residues. CDR1 and CDR2 from the germline V gene are SGHDT and YYEEEE. Trimming took off 3 bases at V and 5 bases at J, with 10 bases between the two ends. As DNA, the CDR3 is TGTGCCAGCAGCTCCAGGGTTGGAGATACGCAGTATTTT. It translates to CASSSRVGDTQYF.

V and J are TRBV2 and TRBJ2-2; 11 nucleotides align to TRBD2. Per germline, CDR1 SNHLY and CDR2 FYNNEI. The CDR3 extends over 16 amino acids. The V gene end was trimmed by 6 bases and the J gene end by 1 base; junction bases not matched to a gene: 4. This chain's CDR3 is CASRTLAGGNTGELFF. The CDR3 region has the DNA TGTGCCAGCAGGACGCTAGCGGGGGGGAACACCGGGGAGCTGTTTTTT.

The V gene is TRBV2, the J gene TRBJ1-4, with D unresolved. V was shortened by 9 bases and J by 3 bases, with 14 bases between the two germline ends. This CDR3 has 14 amino acids. Germline-derived CDR1 and CDR2 are SNHLY and FYNNEI. The CDR3 loop reads CASTGWRSNEKLFF. The CDR3 nucleotides read TGTGCCAGTACGGGGTGGCGGTCTAATGAAAAACTGTTTTTT.

This clone occurred many times. The rearrangement uses TRBV4-1 and TRBJ2-1; 11 bases are shared with TRBD2. CDR1 is MGHRA and CDR2 is YSYEKL in the germline V gene. V shed 0 bases and J 8 bases; nucleotides not matched to a gene: 12. This CDR3 spans 18 amino acids. The CDR3 DNA reads TGCGCCAGCAGCCAAGAAAACTCACTAGCGGGAGAAGTGTATGAGCAGTTCTTC. It specifies CASSQENSLAGEVYEQFF.